Reported below is one T cell receptor beta chain. What it binds is unknown. The donors were adults (healthy and HIV-negative) with no recent acute infections or vaccinations. This sample was taken from a study of shared clonotypes between healthy human individuals. CDR1 LNHDA and CDR2 SQIVND come from the germline V gene (reference sequence). The CDR3 runs 15 residues. Germline trimming cut 4 bases from V and 3 bases from J; bases unmatched to any gene: 8. TCRdb's table, derived via immunoSEQ multiplex PCR, lists solely in-frame clones and lacks some. This sample has about 2 million clones; around 95% occur once, and the top ten carry 0.13%. Study-wide results and caveats: Sharing of clonotypes among donors was expected to vary with sequencing depth. Only a few donors were included, so the genetic and exposure-history diversity represented was limited. Naive CD4 clonotypes overlapped across a few donors at about 5%.

Sequencing used naive CD4+ T cells sorted from blood. Subset of the sample: CD45RA+ positively selected. The TCR was taken from a man aged 18-30 years in good health. The rearrangement uses TRBV19 and TRBJ1-2, with 7 bases fitting TRBD1. This chain's CDR3 is CASSTRQGTDYGYTF. Here the CDR3 DNA reads TGTGCCAGTAGTACAAGACAGGGAACGGACTATGGCTACACCTTC.